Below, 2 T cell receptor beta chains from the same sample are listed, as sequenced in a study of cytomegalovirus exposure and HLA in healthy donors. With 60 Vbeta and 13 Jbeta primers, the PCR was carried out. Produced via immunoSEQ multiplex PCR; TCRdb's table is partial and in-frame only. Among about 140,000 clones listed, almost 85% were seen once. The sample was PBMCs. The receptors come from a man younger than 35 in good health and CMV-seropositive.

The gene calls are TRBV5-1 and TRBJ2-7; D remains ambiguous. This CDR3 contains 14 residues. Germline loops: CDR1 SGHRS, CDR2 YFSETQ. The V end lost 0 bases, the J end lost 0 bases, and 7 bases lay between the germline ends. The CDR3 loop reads CASSLDRISYEQYF. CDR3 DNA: TGCGCCAGCAGCTTGGACAGAATCTCCTACGAGCAGTACTTC.

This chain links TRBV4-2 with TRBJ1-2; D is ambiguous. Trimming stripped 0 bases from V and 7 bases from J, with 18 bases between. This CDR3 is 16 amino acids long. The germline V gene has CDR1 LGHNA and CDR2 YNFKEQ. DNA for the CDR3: TGTGCCAGCAGCCAAGATCGAACGTCAGGAGGTCCTGGCTACACCTTC. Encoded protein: CASSQDRTSGGPGYTF.